The rows below give T cell receptor beta chains drawn from one sample of a study of T cells in Graves' hyperthyroidism and ophthalmopathy. Using its own MiXCR run on the multiplex PCR reads, TCRdb lists one record per CDR3 protein. The sample yields 550,000 to 800,000 distinct CDR3 sequences, around 15% seen once. The source material was blood. The source of these receptors is a man in his late teens or twenties with Graves' hyperthyroidism. The conserved cysteine and the conserved F or W are not part of the CDR3 here. The order of the fields is V gene, J gene, CDR3 protein.

v_call: TRBV18; j_call: TRBJ2-3; cdr3_aa: ASSPPPDRGTDTQY
v_call: TRBV11-3; j_call: TRBJ1-1; cdr3_aa: ASSSLENTEAF
v_call: TRBV9; j_call: TRBJ2-1; cdr3_aa: ASSVGGSGGVYNEQF
v_call: TRBV3-1; j_call: TRBJ1-6; cdr3_aa: ASSQVASNSPLH
v_call: TRBV6-1; j_call: TRBJ1-2; cdr3_aa: ASTSSQDAYGYT
v_call: TRBV11-2; j_call: TRBJ2-7; cdr3_aa: ASSLDGTSGTYEQY
v_call: TRBV20-1; j_call: TRBJ2-7; cdr3_aa: SAREWGNEQY
v_call: TRBV3-1; j_call: TRBJ2-5; cdr3_aa: ASSQVNSGSYETQY
v_call: TRBV6-1; j_call: TRBJ2-7; cdr3_aa: ASTVRGQGFYEQY
v_call: TRBV6-1; j_call: TRBJ2-5; cdr3_aa: ASSGPGQGSETQY
v_call: TRBV6-1; j_call: TRBJ2-3; cdr3_aa: ASSSGFLAGATDTQY